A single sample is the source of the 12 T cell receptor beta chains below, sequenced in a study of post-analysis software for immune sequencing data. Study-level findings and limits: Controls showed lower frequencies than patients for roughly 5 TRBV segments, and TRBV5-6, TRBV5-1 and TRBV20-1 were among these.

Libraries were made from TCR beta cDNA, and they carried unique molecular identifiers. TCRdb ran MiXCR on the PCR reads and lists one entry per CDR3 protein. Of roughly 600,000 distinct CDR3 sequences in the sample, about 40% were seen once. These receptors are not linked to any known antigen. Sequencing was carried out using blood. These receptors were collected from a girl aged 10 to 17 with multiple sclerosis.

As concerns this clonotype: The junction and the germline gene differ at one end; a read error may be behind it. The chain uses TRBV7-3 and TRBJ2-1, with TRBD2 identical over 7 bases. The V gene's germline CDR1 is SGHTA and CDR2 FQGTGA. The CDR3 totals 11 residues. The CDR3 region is CACSERGEQFF. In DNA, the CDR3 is TGTGCCTGCAGCGAGCGGGGTGAGCAGTTCTTC.

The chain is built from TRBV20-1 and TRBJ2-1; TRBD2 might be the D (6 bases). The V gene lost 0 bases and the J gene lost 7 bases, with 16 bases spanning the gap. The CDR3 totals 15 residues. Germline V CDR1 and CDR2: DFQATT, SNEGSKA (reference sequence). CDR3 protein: CSARDEGRGLNEQFF. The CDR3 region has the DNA TGCAGTGCTAGAGATGAAGGGCGGGGCCTAAATGAGCAGTTCTTC.

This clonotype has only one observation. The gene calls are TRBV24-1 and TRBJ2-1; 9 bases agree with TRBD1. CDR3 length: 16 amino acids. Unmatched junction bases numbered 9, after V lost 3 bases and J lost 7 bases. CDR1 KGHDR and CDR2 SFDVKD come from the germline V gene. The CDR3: CATSDDRTGDGNEQFF. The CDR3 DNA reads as TGTGCCACCAGTGATGACCGGACAGGGGATGGTAATGAGCAGTTCTTC.

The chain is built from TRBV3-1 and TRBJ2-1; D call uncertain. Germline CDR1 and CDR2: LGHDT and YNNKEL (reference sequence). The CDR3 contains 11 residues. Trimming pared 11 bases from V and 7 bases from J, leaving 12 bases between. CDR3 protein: CAGTQANEQFF. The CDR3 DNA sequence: TGTGCCGGCACCCAAGCGAATGAGCAGTTCTTC.

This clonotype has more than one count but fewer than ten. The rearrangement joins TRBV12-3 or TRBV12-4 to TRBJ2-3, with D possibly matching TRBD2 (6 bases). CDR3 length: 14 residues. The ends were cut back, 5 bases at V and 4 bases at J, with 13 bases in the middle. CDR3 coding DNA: TGTGCCAGCAGTCGTACGTCTAGCGCAGATACGCAGTATTTT. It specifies CASSRTSSADTQYF.

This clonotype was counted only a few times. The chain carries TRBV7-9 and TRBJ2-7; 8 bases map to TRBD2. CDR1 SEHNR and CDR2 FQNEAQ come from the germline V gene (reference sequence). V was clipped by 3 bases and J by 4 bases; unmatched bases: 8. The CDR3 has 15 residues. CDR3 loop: CASSLNSGIRYEQYF. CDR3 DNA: TGTGCCAGCAGCTTGAATAGCGGGATAAGGTACGAGCAGTACTTC.

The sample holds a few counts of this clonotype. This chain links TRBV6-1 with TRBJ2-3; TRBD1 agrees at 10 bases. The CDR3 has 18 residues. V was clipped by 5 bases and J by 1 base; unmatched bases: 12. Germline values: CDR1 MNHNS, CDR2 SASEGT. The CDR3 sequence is CASSLHGTGEGGTDTQYF. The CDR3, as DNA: TGTGCCAGCAGTCTTCACGGGACAGGGGAAGGTGGCACAGATACGCAGTATTTT.

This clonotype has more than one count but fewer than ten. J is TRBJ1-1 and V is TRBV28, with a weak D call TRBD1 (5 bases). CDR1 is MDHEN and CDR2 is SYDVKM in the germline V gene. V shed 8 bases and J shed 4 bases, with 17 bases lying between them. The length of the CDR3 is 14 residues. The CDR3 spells CASGSGGDATEAFF. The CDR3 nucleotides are TGTGCCAGCGGGTCGGGGGGAGATGCCACTGAAGCTTTCTTT.

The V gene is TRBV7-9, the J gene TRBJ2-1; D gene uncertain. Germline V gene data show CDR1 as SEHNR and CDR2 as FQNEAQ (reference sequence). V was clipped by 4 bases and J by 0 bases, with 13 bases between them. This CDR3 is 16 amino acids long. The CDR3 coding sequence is TGTGCCAGCAGCTCCGCGACCGGCAGCTCCTACAATGAGCAGTTCTTC. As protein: CASSSATGSSYNEQFF. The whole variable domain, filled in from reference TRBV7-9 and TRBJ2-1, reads DTGVSQNPRHKITKRGQNVTFRCDPISEHNRLYWYRQTLGQGPEFLTYFQNEAQLEKSRLLSDRFSAERPKGSFSTLEIQRTEQGDSAMYLCASSSATGSSYNEQFFGPGTRLTVL.

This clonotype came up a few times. The CDR3 loop reads CASSPWGSGRDTQYF. The CDR3 DNA reads as TGTGCCAGCAGTCCCTGGGGTAGCGGGAGAGATACGCAGTATTTT. The chain couples TRBV12-3 or TRBV12-4 to TRBJ2-3, with 9 nucleotides matching TRBD2. J gave up 5 bases and V 5 bases, and 8 bases lay outside the gene matches. The CDR3 contains 15 residues.

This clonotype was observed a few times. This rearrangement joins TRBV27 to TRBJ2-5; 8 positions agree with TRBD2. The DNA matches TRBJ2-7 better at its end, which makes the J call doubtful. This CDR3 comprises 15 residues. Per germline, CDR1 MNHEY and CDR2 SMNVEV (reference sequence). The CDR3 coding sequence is TGTGCCAGCAGCCGAAGAGGGCTAGCGGGTTACGAGCAGTACTTC. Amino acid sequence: CASSRRGLAGYEQYF.

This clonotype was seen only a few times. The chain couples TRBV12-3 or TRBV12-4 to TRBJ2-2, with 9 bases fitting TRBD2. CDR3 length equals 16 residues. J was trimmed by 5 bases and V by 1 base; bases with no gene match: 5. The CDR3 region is CASSLVAGGPTGELFF. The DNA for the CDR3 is TGTGCCAGCAGTTTAGTCGCGGGAGGGCCGACCGGGGAGCTGTTTTTT.